The 29 T cell receptor beta chains in this list originate from one sample, sequenced in a study of T cell responses to AZD1222 COVID-19 vaccine. Sequenced by immunoSEQ multiplex PCR; TCRdb stores in-frame clones only, minus some. Here the sample spans 130,000 or so clones, approximately 91% being singletons. This sample comprised peripheral blood, obtained 28 days after the second AZD1222 dose. These receptors originate from an adult who received the AZD1222 COVID-19 vaccine.

The chain employs TRBV3-1 (or the pseudogene TRBV3-2) and TRBJ2-7; the match to TRBD2 covers 8 bases. Losses at the gene ends were 4 bases for V and 3 bases for J; bases not matched to a gene: 5. In germline, CDR1 is LGHDT, CDR2 YNNKEL (reference sequence). The CDR3 is 14 amino acids. In DNA, the CDR3 is TGTGCCAGCAGCCTAAGCGGGGGCAACTACGAGCAGTACTTC. Encoded protein: CASSLSGGNYEQYF.

The chain joins TRBV7-2 to TRBJ2-1; TRBD2 is a possible D gene (6 bases). The germline V gene has CDR1 SGHTA and CDR2 FQGNSA. Trimming took 4 bases from V and 0 from J, leaving 10 bases between them. The CDR3 extends over 15 amino acids. The CDR3 region is CASSWLGSSYNEQFF. The CDR3 DNA reads as TGTGCCAGCAGCTGGCTCGGGAGCTCCTACAATGAGCAGTTCTTC.

J is TRBJ2-7 and V is TRBV9; D is perhaps TRBD2 (6 bases). This CDR3 region has 16 residues. Per germline, CDR1 SGDLS and CDR2 YYNGEE. Between the trimmed V and J ends, which lost 0 bases and 0 bases, there was a span of 13 bases. The CDR3 DNA reads as TGTGCCAGCAGCGTAGGTCCGGGAGAGCCCTCCTACGAGCAGTACTTC. It yields the protein CASSVGPGEPSYEQYF. The full variable domain, with the rest looked up from reference TRBV9 and TRBJ2-7, is DSGVTQTPKHLITATGQRVTLRCSPRSGDLSVYWYQQSLDQGLQFLIQYYNGEERAKGNILERFSAQQFPDLHSELNLSSLELGDSALYFCASSVGPGEPSYEQYFGPGTRLTVT.

The rearrangement uses TRBV5-1 and TRBJ2-1, with D possibly TRBD2 on 5 matching bases. The CDR3 runs 12 residues. Germline V gene sequence: CDR1 SGHRS, CDR2 YFSETQ. V lost 0 bases, J lost 9 bases, and 7 bases lay in between. The CDR3 spells CASSLELGEQFF. The CDR3 bases are TGCGCCAGCAGCTTGGAACTAGGTGAGCAGTTCTTC.

J is TRBJ1-2 and V is TRBV7-8; no clear D. Trimming took 2 bases from V and 4 from J, leaving 11 bases between them. The germline V gene has CDR1 SGHVS and CDR2 FQNEAQ. CDR3 length: 14 amino acids. CDR3 DNA: TGTGCCAGCAGCTTACGGGAAGGGTCCTATGGCTACACCTTC. Translated: CASSLREGSYGYTF.

This clone showed up just once. The chain combines TRBV4-1 with TRBJ2-1, with D tentatively TRBD2 (7 bases). V was pared by 2 bases and J by 4 bases, with 21 bases between. Looked up from germline, CDR1 is MGHRA and CDR2 is YSYEKL. The CDR3 extends over 18 amino acids. The CDR3 is CASSQLRGEGPRYNEQFF. CDR3 coding DNA: TGCGCCAGCAGCCAATTGAGGGGGGAGGGCCCGCGATACAATGAGCAGTTCTTC.

The chain is built from TRBV19 and TRBJ2-2; TRBD2 aligns across 8 bases. The CDR3 has 15 amino acids. The J segment lost 0 bases and the V segment lost 6 bases, leaving 3 bases of the junction unmatched. The germline gives CDR1 LNHDA, CDR2 SQIVND (reference sequence). The CDR3 bases are TGTGCCAGTAGCCCGACTAGCGCGAACACCGGGGAGCTGTTTTTT. It codes for CASSPTSANTGELFF.

The chain links TRBV30 to TRBJ1-5; 10 nucleotides agree with TRBD1. Per germline, CDR1 GTSNPN and CDR2 SVGIG (reference sequence). The CDR3 totals 14 residues. The V segment lost 5 bases and the J segment 7 bases; nucleotides outside the gene matches: 8. CDR3 sequence reads: CAWGLGTGVQPQHF. The CDR3 bases are TGTGCCTGGGGACTCGGGACAGGGGTACAGCCCCAGCATTTT.

This chain connects TRBV15 to TRBJ1-2; D might be TRBD1 (5 bases). V shed 0 bases and J shed 6 bases, with 17 bases lying between them. This CDR3 has 16 residues. Per the germline V gene, CDR1 is LNHNV and CDR2 is YYDKDF (reference sequence). CDR3 amino acids: CATSRDFGNRKDGYTF. The CDR3 DNA reads TGTGCCACCAGCAGAGATTTCGGAAACAGGAAAGATGGCTACACCTTC.

The V call is TRBV5-5, the J call TRBJ2-1, with D possibly matching TRBD2 (7 bases). Germline assignment: CDR1 SGHKS and CDR2 YYEKEE (reference sequence). V gave up 4 bases and J gave up 3 bases, with 14 bases separating them. The CDR3 length is 15 residues. CDR3: CASSMEGGYYNEQFF. Here the CDR3 DNA reads TGTGCCAGCAGCATGGAGGGGGGGTACTACAATGAGCAGTTCTTC.

The chain has TRBV3-1 (or the pseudogene TRBV3-2) and TRBJ1-2, with D possibly being TRBD1 (5 bases). The germline gives CDR1 LGHDT, CDR2 YNNKEL (reference sequence). The CDR3 sequence is 16 residues long. The V and J ends lost 0 bases and 6 bases respectively, with 17 bases between them. CDR3 protein: CASSQDNGGRGNGYTF. CDR3 DNA sequence: TGTGCCAGCAGCCAAGATAACGGGGGGAGGGGAAATGGCTACACCTTC.

The V call is TRBV12-3 or TRBV12-4, the J call TRBJ1-5; no clear D gene. The V and J ends lost 1 base and 7 bases respectively, with 8 bases between them. The CDR3 runs 13 residues. CDR3 sequence reads: CASSLDLDQPQHF. CDR3 DNA: TGTGCCAGCAGTTTAGACCTAGACCAGCCCCAGCATTTT.

The chain carries TRBV19 and TRBJ1-5; D is uncertain. Trimming removed 7 bases from V and 2 bases from J, with 12 bases in between. The CDR3 is 14 residues long. CDR1 and CDR2 (germline): LNHDA, SQIVND (reference sequence). CDR3 sequence reads: CASTGVGGNQPQHF. CDR3 nucleotides: TGTGCCAGTACCGGGGTCGGCGGCAATCAGCCCCAGCATTTT.

This chain links TRBV21-1 with TRBJ1-2. TRBV21-1 is annotated as a pseudogene. CDR3 length equals 11 residues. As DNA, the CDR3 is TGTGCCAGCAGCCCCCTCTGTAGGGCCCCCTTC. It encodes CASSPLCRAPF.

This clone was observed once. The chain joins TRBV9 to TRBJ1-2, with D unresolved. Deletions cut 4 bases from V and 4 bases from J, with 11 bases between. Germline assignment: CDR1 SGDLS and CDR2 YYNGEE. The CDR3 contains 13 residues. CDR3 sequence reads: CASSPGGGYGYTF. Here the CDR3 DNA reads TGTGCCAGCAGCCCCGGAGGAGGCTATGGCTACACCTTC.

The chain has TRBV30 and TRBJ1-3; D is unclear. The CDR3 covers 13 residues. Deletions cut 2 bases from V and 2 bases from J, with 7 bases between. Germline loops: CDR1 GTSNPN, CDR2 SVGIG (reference sequence). DNA for the CDR3: TGTGCCTGGAGTCCTGTAACTGGAAACACCATATATTTT. Translation: CAWSPVTGNTIYF.

The chain recombines TRBV6-5 with TRBJ1-2; 9 nucleotides line up with TRBD1. CDR1 is MNHEY, CDR2 SVGAGI, per germline. CDR3 length: 13 amino acids. V lost 6 bases to trimming and J lost 7 bases; unmatched junction nucleotides: 6. CDR3 nucleotide sequence: TGTGCCAGCAGACCCGGGACAGGGATTGGCTACACCTTC. Translation gives CASRPGTGIGYTF.

The gene calls are TRBV9 and TRBJ1-1, with D maybe TRBD1 (6 bases). The CDR3 has 15 residues. Germline V gene lookup returns CDR1 SGDLS and CDR2 YYNGEE. V was shortened by 3 bases and J by 4 bases, with 16 bases between the two germline ends. CDR3 in DNA: TGTGCCAGCAGCGGCAGAGTACAGGGAGGCACTGAAGCTTTCTTT. Translated: CASSGRVQGGTEAFF.

The V and J genes are TRBV10-2 and TRBJ1-2; weak D call: TRBD1 (5 bases). The V end was cut by 4 bases, the J end by 5 bases, with 14 bases between. Germline V gene sequence: CDR1 WSHSY, CDR2 SAAADI. There are 14 residues in the CDR3. The CDR3 nucleotides are TGCGCCAGCAGTGGGGCCAGGGCGGGTTATGGCTACACCTTC. Its translation: CASSGARAGYGYTF.

The chain couples TRBV3-1 (or the pseudogene TRBV3-2) to TRBJ1-1; D not resolved. The CDR3 runs to 12 residues. Trimming cost V 1 base and J 11 bases, with 11 bases left between them. Germline CDR1 is LGHDT and CDR2 is YNNKEL (reference sequence). CDR3 region: CASSQGPVEAFF. The DNA of the CDR3 is TGTGCCAGCAGCCAAGGGCCTGTCGAGGCTTTCTTT.

V and J are TRBV6-2 or TRBV6-3 and TRBJ2-1; 11 bases align to TRBD2. V lost 2 bases and J lost 4; bases outside the gene matches: 10. The CDR3 contains 18 residues. Germline V gives CDR1 MNHEY, CDR2 SVGEGT. The CDR3 sequence: CASSYPSRGTSGYNEQFF. CDR3 coding DNA: TGTGCCAGCAGTTACCCATCCAGGGGGACTAGCGGTTACAATGAGCAGTTCTTC.

V and J are TRBV12-3 or TRBV12-4 and TRBJ1-5, with unresolved D. Trimming took off 6 bases at V and 5 bases at J, with 8 bases between the two ends. The length of the CDR3 is 12 residues. CDR3 sequence: CASSPNYQPQHF. The CDR3, as DNA: TGTGCCAGCAGCCCCAACTATCAGCCCCAGCATTTT.

The V call is TRBV7-9, the J call TRBJ2-3, with TRBD1 matching over 8 bases. V dropped 2 bases and J dropped 2; count of bases not matched to a gene: 6. Germline V gene data show CDR1 as SEHNR and CDR2 as FQNEAQ (reference sequence). The CDR3 contains 16 residues. CDR3 amino acids: CASSLQGALVTDTQYF. The CDR3 bases are TGTGCCAGCAGCTTACAGGGGGCGTTGGTCACAGATACGCAGTATTTT.

This chain connects TRBV3-1 (or the pseudogene TRBV3-2) to TRBJ2-1; TRBD2 aligns across 11 bases. Germline CDR1 LGHDT, CDR2 YNNKEL (reference sequence). This CDR3 contains 15 residues. J lost 7 bases, V lost 4 bases, and 6 bases had no gene match. The CDR3 loop is CASSPTSGSLNEQFF. The CDR3 region has the DNA TGTGCCAGCAGCCCTACTAGCGGGAGTTTAAATGAGCAGTTCTTC.

The DNA of the CDR3 is TGTGCCAGTAGTATCCGGGAGAGGGCAGGCTCCTACAATGAGCAGTTCTTC. It specifies CASSIRERAGSYNEQFF. The rearrangement joins TRBV19 to TRBJ2-1, with D possibly being TRBD2 (6 bases). Germline V gene lookup returns CDR1 LNHDA and CDR2 SQIVND (reference sequence). V lost 3 bases to trimming and J lost 0 bases, with 15 bases between them. This CDR3 region has 17 residues.

The CDR3 here is CASSYAGGGTEAFF. The DNA for the CDR3 is TGTGCCAGCAGTTACGCGGGGGGGGGCACTGAAGCTTTCTTT. The chain couples TRBV6-5 to TRBJ1-1; D is perhaps TRBD1 (5 bases). Deletions cut 2 bases from V and 4 bases from J, with 11 bases between. The germline V gene has CDR1 MNHEY and CDR2 SVGAGI. The length of the CDR3 is 14 residues.

This chain joins TRBV14 and TRBJ1-1; no definite D call. This CDR3 is built from 13 residues. Germline CDR1 and CDR2: SGHDN and FVKESK. Trimming took 3 bases from V and 4 from J, leaving 9 bases between them. The CDR3 nucleotides are TGTGCCAGCAGCCACGACGGAGTCACTGAAGCTTTCTTT. Protein sequence: CASSHDGVTEAFF.

The chain combines TRBV6-5 with TRBJ2-1; D is uncertain. The germline gives CDR1 MNHEY, CDR2 SVGAGI. This CDR3 spans 15 amino acids. Trimming left V 5 bases short and J 0 bases short, with 11 bases between. The CDR3: CASSPGESSYNEQFF. CDR3 nucleotide sequence: TGTGCCAGCAGTCCCGGTGAGAGCTCCTACAATGAGCAGTTCTTC.

The CDR3 DNA follows: TGTGCCTGGAGTGGACTAGCGGGGGGGTCCCTCGGAGATACGCAGTATTTT. Protein: CAWSGLAGGSLGDTQYF. The gene calls are TRBV30 and TRBJ2-3; TRBD2 matches at 14 bases. The germline V gene encodes CDR1 GTSNPN and CDR2 SVGIG (reference sequence). The length of the CDR3 is 17 residues. After removal of 1 base from V and 5 bases from J, the junction contained 8 bases not matched to a gene.